The TCR beta chain described here comes from a study of OX40 agonist ivuxolimab in advanced cancers. Study in general: Partial responses, seen in three patients, involved one hepatocellular carcinoma and two cutaneous melanomas. Study-wide points: Expanded clones tended on average to be more numerous among CD8+ T cells than CD4+.

Notes on this clone: The target antigen is unknown.

Libraries were prepared by immunoSEQ multiplex PCR; TCRdb keeps only in-frame clonotypes and omits some of them. The sample has about 24,000 clones; 77% are singletons. V gave up 1 base and J gave up 7 bases; unmatched junction bases: 10. This CDR3 spans 16 amino acids. Germline CDR1 and CDR2: SGHVS and FQNEAQ. Sampling of blood occurred at baseline, cycle 4 day 1, and cycle 7 day 1. The origin of this receptor is an adult with an advanced solid tumor such as melanoma, head and neck, liver or kidney cancer. The sample consisted of CD4+ or CD8+ T cells sorted from blood, taken in a trial of the OX40 agonist ivuxolimab. The gene calls are TRBV7-8 and TRBJ2-1; 7 bases fit TRBD2. For the CDR3, the DNA is TGTGCCAGCAGCTTAGGACTAGCAAGTAGTCGGAATGAGCAGTTCTTC. This gives the protein CASSLGLASSRNEQFF.